The clone carrying this TCR beta chain was detected only once. Its antigen is not identified. The entry originates in a study of cytomegalovirus exposure and HLA in healthy donors. Healthy individuals who donated bone marrow served as the donors. Germline CDR1 reads SGHTS; CDR2 reads YDEGEE. V shed 4 bases, J shed 5 bases, and the junction held 9 bases outside the gene matches. This CDR3 comprises 14 residues. 60 Vbeta and 13 Jbeta primers were used in PCR. Only in-frame clones appear in the TCRdb table, and some are missing; sequencing was by immunoSEQ multiplex PCR. Of some 220,000 clones listed, over 65% are singletons. The study, taken as a whole, reports: Some public TCRs appeared in many individuals, while most sequences were rare. Presence/absence analyses supposed approximately even sequencing depth among donors. Links to common viral pathogens appeared, in a later analysis, for several of the most significant clusters.

This clonotype was sampled from an older woman in good health and CMV-seropositive. The source material was PBMCs. This chain links TRBV5-8 with TRBJ2-7; 7 bases are a match to TRBD2. The CDR3: CASSRVVGGDEQYF. CDR3 DNA sequence: TGTGCCAGCAGCCGAGTGGTGGGGGGGGACGAGCAGTACTTC.